The rows below give T cell receptor beta chains drawn from one sample of a study of cytomegalovirus exposure and HLA in healthy donors. Sequencing was performed with immunoSEQ multiplex PCR; in TCRdb, only in-frame clones are kept and a portion is missing. Seen here are some 90,000 clones, around 77% observed once, and the top ten hold roughly 0.63%. Sequenced: PBMCs. The receptors were sampled from a young man in good health and CMV-seronegative. The CDR3 runs from the conserved cysteine through the conserved F or W. A D gene is named only where the DNA matches it firmly. Clone size, where shown, is once, few, many, or a class for clones that have expanded.

V	D	length	J	size	DNA	CDR3
TRBV7-9	TRBD1	17	TRBJ1-2	-	TGTTCCAGCAGCTTACCGGGCAGCATAGGGACAGCCTATGGCTACACCTTC	CSSSLPGSIGTAYGYTF
TRBV5-1	TRBD2	16	TRBJ2-1	-	TGCGCCAGCAGCTTGGGAGGGACTAGCGGGATTGATGAGCAGTTCTTC	CASSLGGTSGIDEQFF
TRBV2	TRBD1	17	TRBJ1-4	-	TGTGCCAGCAGTGGCAGACAGGGGGGACCAACTAATGAAAAACTGTTTTTT	CASSGRQGGPTNEKLFF
TRBV6-1	TRBD2	21	TRBJ2-2	few	TGTGCCAGCAGTGAAAGGCCACTAGCGGGGGGCCTGGGCGCGGGTGCCGGGGAGCTGTTTTTT	CASSERPLAGGLGAGAGELFF
TRBV5-1	TRBD2	16	TRBJ2-1	-	TGCGCCAGCAGCTTCGGGACTAGCGGGACAATCAATGAGCAGTTCTTC	CASSFGTSGTINEQFF
TRBV5-1	TRBD1	16	TRBJ2-5	-	TGCGCCAGCAGCCCGGGACAGGGCGGAACCCAAGAGACCCAGTACTTC	CASSPGQGGTQETQYF
TRBV7-3	TRBD1	15	TRBJ2-1	-	TGTGCCAGCAGTTTCGACAGGGGGCCGCACAATGAGCAGTTCTTC	CASSFDRGPHNEQFF
TRBV4-1	-	16	TRBJ1-6	few	TGCGCCAGCAGCCAGAGGATTGGGGCAGGGGACTCACCCCTCCACTTT	CASSQRIGAGDSPLHF
TRBV7-6	-	15	TRBJ1-4	-	TGTGCCAGCAGCTTAGATGTAACAACTAATGAAAAACTGTTTTTT	CASSLDVTTNEKLFF
TRBV11-3	-	15	TRBJ2-1	-	TGTGCCAGCAGCCAGAGGGCTAGCGTGGAAAATGAGCAGTTCTTC	CASSQRASVENEQFF
TRBV7-2	TRBD1	15	TRBJ1-3	-	TGTGCCAGCACCTGGGGGAGGACAGGGGTATCTCTGATACATTTT	CASTWGRTGVSLIHF
TRBV29-1	-	12	TRBJ1-2	-	TGCAGCGTTGACCAGGCGAACTATGGCTACACCTTC	CSVDQANYGYTF
TRBV7-2	-	14	TRBJ1-3	-	TGTGCCAGCACCTCCGCGGGGATTGGAAACACCATATATTTT	CASTSAGIGNTIYF
TRBV5-4	TRBD1	14	TRBJ1-2	-	TGTGCCAGCAGCTTTCCCGACAGGGGGTTTGGCTACACCTTC	CASSFPDRGFGYTF
TRBV11-2	TRBD2	16	TRBJ2-5	-	TGTGCCAGCAGCCCGGGACTAGCGGGGGGGCGGGAGACCCAGTACTTC	CASSPGLAGGRETQYF
TRBV9	-	15	TRBJ1-2	-	TGTGCCAGCAGCGTAGGGACAGTAAAGAACTATGGCTACACCTTC	CASSVGTVKNYGYTF